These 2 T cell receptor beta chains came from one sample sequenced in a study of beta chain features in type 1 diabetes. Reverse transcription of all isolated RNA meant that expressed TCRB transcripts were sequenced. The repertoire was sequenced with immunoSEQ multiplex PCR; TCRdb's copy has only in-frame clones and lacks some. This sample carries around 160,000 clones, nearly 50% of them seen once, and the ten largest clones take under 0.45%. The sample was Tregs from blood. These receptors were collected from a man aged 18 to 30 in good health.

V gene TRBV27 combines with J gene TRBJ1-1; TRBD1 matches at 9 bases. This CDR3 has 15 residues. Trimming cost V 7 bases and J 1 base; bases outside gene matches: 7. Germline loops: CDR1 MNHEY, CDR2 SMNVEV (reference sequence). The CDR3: CASKNRGPGNTEAFF. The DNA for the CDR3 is TGTGCCAGCAAGAACAGGGGGCCGGGGAACACTGAAGCTTTCTTT.

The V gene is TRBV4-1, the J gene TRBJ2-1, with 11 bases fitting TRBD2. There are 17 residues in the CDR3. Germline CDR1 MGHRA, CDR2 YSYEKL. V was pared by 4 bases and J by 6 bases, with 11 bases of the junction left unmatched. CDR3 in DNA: TGCGCCAGCAGCCGAGAGGGACTAGCGGTCCTGGGCAATGAGCAGTTCTTC. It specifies CASSREGLAVLGNEQFF.